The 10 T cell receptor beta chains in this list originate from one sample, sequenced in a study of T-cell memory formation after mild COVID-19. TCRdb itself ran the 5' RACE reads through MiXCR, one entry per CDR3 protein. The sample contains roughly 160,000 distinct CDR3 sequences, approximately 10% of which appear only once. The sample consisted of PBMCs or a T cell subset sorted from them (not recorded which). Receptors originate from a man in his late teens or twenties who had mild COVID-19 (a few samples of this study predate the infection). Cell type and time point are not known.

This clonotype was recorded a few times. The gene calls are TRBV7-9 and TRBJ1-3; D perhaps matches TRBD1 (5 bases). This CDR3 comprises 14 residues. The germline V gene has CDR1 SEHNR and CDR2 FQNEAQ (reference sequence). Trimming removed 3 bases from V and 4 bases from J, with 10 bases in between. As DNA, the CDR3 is TGTGCCAGCAGCTTCCGGGGGTACGGAAACACCATATATTTT. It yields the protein CASSFRGYGNTIYF.

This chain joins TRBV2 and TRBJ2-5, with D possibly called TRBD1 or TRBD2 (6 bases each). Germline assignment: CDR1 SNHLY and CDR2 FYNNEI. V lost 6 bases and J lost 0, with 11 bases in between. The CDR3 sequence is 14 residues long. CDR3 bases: TGTGCCAGCAGGGGGGGCAGGGACCAAGAGACCCAGTACTTC. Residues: CASRGGRDQETQYF.

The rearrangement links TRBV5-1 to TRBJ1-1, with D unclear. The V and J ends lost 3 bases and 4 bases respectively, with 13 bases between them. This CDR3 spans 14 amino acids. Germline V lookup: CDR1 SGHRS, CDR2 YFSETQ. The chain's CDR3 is CASSSRVAGTEAFF. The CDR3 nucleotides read TGCGCCAGCAGCTCCCGGGTCGCAGGCACTGAAGCTTTCTTT. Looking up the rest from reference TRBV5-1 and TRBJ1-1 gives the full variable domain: KAGVTQTPRYLIKTRGQQVTLSCSPISGHRSVSWYQQTPGQGLQFLFEYFSETQRNKGNFPGRFSGRQFSNSRSEMNVSTLELGDSALYLCASSSRVAGTEAFFGQGTRLTVV.

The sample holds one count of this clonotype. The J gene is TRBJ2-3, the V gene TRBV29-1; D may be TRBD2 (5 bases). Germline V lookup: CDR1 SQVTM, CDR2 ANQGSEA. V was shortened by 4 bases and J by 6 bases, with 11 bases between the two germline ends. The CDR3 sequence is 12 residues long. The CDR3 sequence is CSVGVSGDTQYF. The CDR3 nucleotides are TGCAGCGTTGGGGTATCGGGGGATACGCAGTATTTT.

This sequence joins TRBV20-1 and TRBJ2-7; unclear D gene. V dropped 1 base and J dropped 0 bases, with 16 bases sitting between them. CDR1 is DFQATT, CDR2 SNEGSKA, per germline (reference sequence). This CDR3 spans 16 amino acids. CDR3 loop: CSARAAVDASSYEQYV. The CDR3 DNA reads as TGCAGTGCTAGAGCTGCCGTTGACGCTAGCTCCTACGAGCAGTACGTC.

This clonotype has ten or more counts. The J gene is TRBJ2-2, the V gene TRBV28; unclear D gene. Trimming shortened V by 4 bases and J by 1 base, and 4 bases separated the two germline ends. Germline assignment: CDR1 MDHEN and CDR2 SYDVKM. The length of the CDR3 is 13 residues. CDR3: CASSSQNTGELFF. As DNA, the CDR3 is TGTGCCAGCAGTTCTCAGAACACCGGGGAGCTGTTTTTT.

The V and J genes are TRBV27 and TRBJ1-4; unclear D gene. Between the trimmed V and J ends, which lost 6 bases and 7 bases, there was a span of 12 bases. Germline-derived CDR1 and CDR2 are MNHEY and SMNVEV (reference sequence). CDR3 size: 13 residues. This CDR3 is CASRQMAVEKLFF. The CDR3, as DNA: TGTGCCAGCAGACAGATGGCGGTTGAAAAACTGTTTTTT.

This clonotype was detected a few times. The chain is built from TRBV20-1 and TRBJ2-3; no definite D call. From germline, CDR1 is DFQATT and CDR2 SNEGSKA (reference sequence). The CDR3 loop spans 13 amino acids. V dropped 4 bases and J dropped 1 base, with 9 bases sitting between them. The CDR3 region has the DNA TGCAGTGCTACAGTGCTGGGCACAGATACGCAGTATTTT. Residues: CSATVLGTDTQYF.

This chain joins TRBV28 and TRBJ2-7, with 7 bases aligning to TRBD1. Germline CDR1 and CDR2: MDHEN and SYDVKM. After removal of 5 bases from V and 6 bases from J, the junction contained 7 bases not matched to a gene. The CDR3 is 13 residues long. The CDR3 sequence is CASSNRDRSEQYF. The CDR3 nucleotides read TGTGCCAGCAGTAACCGGGACAGATCCGAGCAGTACTTC.

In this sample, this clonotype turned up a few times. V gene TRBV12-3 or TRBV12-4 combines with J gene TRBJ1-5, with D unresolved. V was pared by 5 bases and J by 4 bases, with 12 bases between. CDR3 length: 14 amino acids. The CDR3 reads CASSTRSRNQPQHF. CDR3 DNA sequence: TGTGCCAGCAGTACCCGTAGTCGGAATCAGCCCCAGCATTTT.